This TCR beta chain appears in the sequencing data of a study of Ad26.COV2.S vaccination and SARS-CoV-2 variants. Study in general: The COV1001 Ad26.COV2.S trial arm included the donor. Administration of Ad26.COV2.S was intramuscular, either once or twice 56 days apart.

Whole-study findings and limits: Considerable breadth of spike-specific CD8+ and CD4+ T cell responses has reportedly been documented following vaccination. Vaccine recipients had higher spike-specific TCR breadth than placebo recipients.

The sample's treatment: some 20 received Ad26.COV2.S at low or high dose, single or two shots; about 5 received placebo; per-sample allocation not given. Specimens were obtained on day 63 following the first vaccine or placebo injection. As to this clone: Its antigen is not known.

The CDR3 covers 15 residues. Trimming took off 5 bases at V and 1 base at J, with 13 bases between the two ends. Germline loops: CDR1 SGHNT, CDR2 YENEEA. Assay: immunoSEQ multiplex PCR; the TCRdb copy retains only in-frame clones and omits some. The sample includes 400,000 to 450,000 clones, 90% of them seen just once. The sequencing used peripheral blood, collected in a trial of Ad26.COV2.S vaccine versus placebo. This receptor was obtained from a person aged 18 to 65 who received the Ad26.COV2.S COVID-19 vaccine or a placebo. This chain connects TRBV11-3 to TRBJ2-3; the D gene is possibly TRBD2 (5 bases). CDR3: CASSAHSGGTDTQYF. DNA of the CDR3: TGTGCCAGCAGCGCCCACAGCGGCGGCACAGATACGCAGTATTTT. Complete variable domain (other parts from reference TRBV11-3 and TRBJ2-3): EAGVVQSPRYKIIEKKQPVAFWCNPISGHNTLYWYLQNLGQGPELLIRYENEEAVDDSQLPKDRFSAERLKGVDSTLKIQPAELGDSAVYLCASSAHSGGTDTQYFGPGTRLTVL.